This T cell receptor beta chain comes out of a study of blood T cells in healthy people across ages. Then a second PCR, running roughly 6 to 11 cycles, was carried out with a sample-barcoded 5' primer and a J-beta primer mix. TCRdb passed the 5' RACE reads through MiXCR, listing each CDR3 protein once. The sample records about 1.5 million distinct CDR3 sequences, about 45% being singletons. Study outcomes and limitations: With naive T cell percentage, TCR beta diversity showed a strong correlation.

This clonotype was detected many times. Antigen: not known. The germline V gene has CDR1 DFQATT and CDR2 SNEGSKA (reference sequence). The V and J ends lost 2 bases and 0 bases, in that order; junction bases with no gene match: 5. The CDR3 extends over 16 amino acids. The sequenced material came from blood. V usage is TRBV20-1 and J usage is TRBJ2-3; 10 bases fit TRBD2. The sequence was collected from a woman aged 18-29 years in good health. For the CDR3, the DNA is TGCAGTGCTAGACCACTAGCGGGGATAAGCACAGATACGCAGTATTTT. Translated, it gives CSARPLAGISTDTQYF.